This entry is about one T cell receptor (beta chain). Only in-frame clones appear in the TCRdb table, and some are missing; sequencing was by immunoSEQ multiplex PCR. This sample carries around 15,000 clones, less than 85% of them seen once, and the ten largest clones take less than 15%. The sample is drawn from a study of PD-1 and CTLA-4 blockade in melanoma. Germline CDR1 is MGHRA and CDR2 is YSYEKL. CDR3 length: 16 residues. V gave up 4 bases and J gave up 0 bases; unmatched junction bases: 5. This rearrangement joins TRBV4-1 to TRBJ2-1, with TRBD2 identical over 8 bases. Sample: CD8+ T cells from peripheral blood, taken from a patient given anti-PD-1 treatment. The sequence came from a human donor with melanoma. The CDR3 sequence is CASSPLAASSYNEQFF. The CDR3 nucleotides are TGCGCCAGCAGCCCACTAGCGGCCAGCTCCTACAATGAGCAGTTCTTC.